These 7 T cell receptor beta chains originate from one sample sequenced in a study of T cells after yellow fever vaccination. TCRdb itself ran the 5' RACE reads through MiXCR, one entry per CDR3 protein. The sample has 60,000 or so distinct CDR3 sequences; roughly 6.9% are singletons. The sequenced sample was CD8+ T cells sorted from PBMCs, obtained on the day of the first yellow fever vaccination. These receptors were taken from a man aged 18-30 years who received the YFV17D yellow fever vaccine.

This clonotype has just a few counts. V usage is TRBV2 and J usage is TRBJ1-5; the D is unclear. With 1 base removed from V and 3 bases from J, the gap between germline ends came to 7 bases. This CDR3 region has 14 residues. Per the germline V gene, CDR1 is SNHLY and CDR2 is FYNNEI. Here the CDR3 reads CASSEERPNQPQHF. As DNA, the CDR3 is TGTGCCAGCAGTGAAGAACGGCCCAATCAGCCCCAGCATTTT.

Points on this clonotype: A read error is possible here, since a much larger clone lies one base away. CDR3 region: CASSFPSRYEQYF. The CDR3 DNA reads TGTGCCAGCAGTTTCCCCTCCAGATACGAGCAGTACTTC. The chain has TRBV27 and TRBJ2-7, with D uncertain. Looked up from germline, CDR1 is MNHEY and CDR2 is SMNVEV (reference sequence). The CDR3 covers 13 residues. The ends were cut back, 3 bases at V and 4 bases at J, with 10 bases in the middle.

Many counts were recorded for this clonotype. V and J are TRBV4-2 and TRBJ2-5, with a possible D match to TRBD1 (6 bases). There are 15 residues in the CDR3. Trimming stripped 0 bases from V and 4 bases from J, with 12 bases between. Germline loops: CDR1 LGHNA, CDR2 YNFKEQ. CDR3 protein: CASSQDFRGSETQYF. In nucleotides, the CDR3 is TGTGCCAGCAGCCAAGATTTTAGGGGGTCAGAGACCCAGTACTTC.

To note about this clonotype: A much larger clone lies a single base off, so this may be a read error. V gene TRBV10-3 combines with J gene TRBJ2-2; tentatively, D is TRBD2 (5 bases). The CDR3 runs 13 residues. Germline lookup yields CDR1 ENHRY and CDR2 SYGVKD. CDR3 sequence (DNA): TGTGCCATCATGGGAGAGAACATCGGGGAGCTGTTTTTT. Its protein is CAIMGENIGELFF.

The chain recombines TRBV28 with TRBJ1-5; D ambiguous. The CDR3 sequence is 16 residues long. Per germline, CDR1 MDHEN and CDR2 SYDVKM. Trimming pared 3 bases from V and 2 bases from J, leaving 14 bases between. CDR3 sequence reads: CASSLPQPSGNQPQHF. CDR3 sequence (DNA): TGTGCCAGCAGTTTGCCGCAGCCCTCTGGCAATCAGCCCCAGCATTTT.

This clonotype was detected only a few times. The CDR3 bases are TGTGCCAGCAGTGATCGACAGGGCGGGGTGTTGGTTTTCACCGGGGAGCTGTTTTTT. This gives the protein CASSDRQGGVLVFTGELFF. J is TRBJ2-2 and V is TRBV6-4; a weak D match, TRBD1 (7 bases). Between the trimmed V and J ends, which lost 3 bases and 4 bases, there was a span of 24 bases. The CDR3 loop spans 19 amino acids. Per the germline V gene, CDR1 is MRHNA and CDR2 is SNTAGT.

This chain links TRBV7-9 with TRBJ1-2; 10 bases match TRBD1. The CDR3 consists of 17 residues. The junction had 11 bases not matched to a gene; V was cut back by 3 bases and J by 4 bases. Germline CDR1 is SEHNR and CDR2 is FQNEAQ (reference sequence). CDR3 amino acids: CASSFSRDRGSSYGYTF. The CDR3 region has the DNA TGTGCCAGCAGCTTTTCCCGGGACAGGGGTTCTAGCTATGGCTACACCTTC.